A single sample is the source of the 29 T cell receptor beta chains below, sequenced in a study of control samples from healthy donors and cancer patients. Measured with immunoSEQ multiplex PCR; TCRdb has only the in-frame clones, and not every one. Of approximately 100,000 clones in the sample, around 86% were seen once. The specimen was blood. The receptor set was obtained from a man younger than 40 in good health.

The chain carries TRBV5-5 and TRBJ2-7; a weak D match, TRBD2 (5 bases). V dropped 0 bases and J dropped 3 bases, with 7 bases sitting between them. The CDR3 has 13 residues. Germline CDR1 and CDR2: SGHKS and YYEKEE (reference sequence). The CDR3: CASSLAAGYEQYF. As DNA, the CDR3 is TGTGCCAGCAGCTTGGCTGCGGGCTACGAGCAGTACTTC.

V usage is TRBV24-1 and J usage is TRBJ2-1, with TRBD2 matching over 15 bases. CDR1 and CDR2 (germline): KGHDR, SFDVKD. Trimming took 2 bases from V and 3 from J; bases not matched to a gene: 7. The CDR3 is made up of 19 amino acids. CDR3 amino acids: CATSDSGTSGGTLYNEQFF. The CDR3 bases are TGTGCCACCAGTGATTCCGGGACTAGCGGGGGGACCCTCTACAATGAGCAGTTCTTC.

V and J are TRBV9 and TRBJ2-3; perhaps D is TRBD1 or TRBD2 (6 bases each). Germline V gene sequence: CDR1 SGDLS, CDR2 YYNGEE. This CDR3 has 16 residues. Between the trimmed V and J ends, which lost 1 base and 0 bases, there was a span of 12 bases. In nucleotides, the CDR3 is TGTGCCAGCAGCGTACAAGAGGGGGGAAGCACAGATACGCAGTATTTT. Its protein product is CASSVQEGGSTDTQYF.

The chain uses TRBV19 and TRBJ1-6; D is ambiguous. The CDR3 is made up of 15 amino acids. V lost 1 base and J lost 7, with 11 bases in between. Germline V lookup: CDR1 LNHDA, CDR2 SQIVND (reference sequence). CDR3 region: CASSIAGGTNSPLHF. CDR3 DNA: TGTGCCAGTAGTATAGCGGGAGGAACCAATTCACCCCTCCACTTT.

This clone was seen a single time. The rearrangement links TRBV21-1 to TRBJ1-1; the table's D call, TRBD1, was not checked against the DNA. TRBV21-1 is a listed pseudogene. CDR3 length: 16 amino acids. CDR3 amino acids: CASSTADSAGDTEAFF. The CDR3 DNA reads TGTGCCAGCAGCACAGCGGACTCCGCAGGGGACACTGAAGCTTTCTTT.

The rearrangement uses TRBV28 and TRBJ1-2, with TRBD1 matching over 7 bases. The CDR3 totals 14 residues. The ends lost 5 bases at V and 0 bases at J; junction bases unmatched: 3. The germline CDR1 and CDR2 sequences are MDHEN and SYDVKM. In nucleotides, the CDR3 is TGTGCCAGCAGTCCAGGGGGAGCTAACTATGGCTACACCTTC. Its translation: CASSPGGANYGYTF.

The chain is built from TRBV27 and TRBJ1-1; no clear D gene. This CDR3 has 13 amino acids. Germline CDR1 and CDR2: MNHEY and SMNVEV (reference sequence). Trimming stripped 2 bases from V and 8 bases from J, with 12 bases between. CDR3 coding DNA: TGTGCCAGCAGTTTAAAAGTGACCTCGGAAGCTTTCTTT. It yields the protein CASSLKVTSEAFF.

J is TRBJ1-1 and V is TRBV11-2, with D possibly being TRBD1 (5 bases). The germline gives CDR1 SGHAT, CDR2 FQNNGV. The CDR3 consists of 13 residues. Between the trimmed V and J ends, which lost 5 bases and 1 base, there was a span of 8 bases. DNA of the CDR3: TGTGCCAGCAGCCCGGGGCCGAACACTGAAGCTTTCTTT. This codes for CASSPGPNTEAFF. Complete variable domain (other parts from reference TRBV11-2 and TRBJ1-1): EAGVAQSPRYKIIEKRQSVAFWCNPISGHATLYWYQQILGQGPKLLIQFQNNGVVDDSQLPKDRFSAERLKGVDSTLKIQPAKLEDSAVYLCASSPGPNTEAFFGQGTRLTVV.

V and J are TRBV6-5 and TRBJ1-2; 9 bases are shared with TRBD1. V shed 4 bases and J 3 bases; nucleotides not matched to a gene: 3. CDR1 and CDR2 (germline): MNHEY, SVGAGI. The CDR3 is 14 amino acids. The CDR3: CASSSGQGYYGYTF. The CDR3 nucleotides read TGTGCCAGCAGTTCAGGACAGGGGTACTATGGCTACACCTTC.

This chain connects TRBV2 to TRBJ2-7, with D hard to call. The V end was cut by 3 bases, the J end by 0 bases, with 6 bases between. Looked up from germline, CDR1 is SNHLY and CDR2 is FYNNEI. The CDR3 covers 13 residues. CDR3 amino acids: CASSETVSYEQYF. The CDR3 DNA reads TGTGCCAGCAGTGAGACGGTCTCCTACGAGCAGTACTTC. Filled out from reference TRBV2 and TRBJ2-7, the complete variable domain reads EPEVTQTPSHQVTQMGQEVILRCVPISNHLYFYWYRQILGQKVEFLVSFYNNEISEKSEIFDDQFSVERPDGSNFTLKIRSTKLEDSAMYFCASSETVSYEQYFGPGTRLTVT.

The rearrangement links TRBV24-1 to TRBJ2-1; D might be TRBD1 (5 bases). This CDR3 is 16 amino acids long. Germline values: CDR1 KGHDR, CDR2 SFDVKD. The V end lost 1 base, the J end lost 4 bases, and 13 bases lay between the germline ends. The CDR3 DNA follows: TGTGCCACCAGTGATTTCGGGCAGGGAAGATACAATGAGCAGTTCTTC. Amino acids: CATSDFGQGRYNEQFF.

The V call is TRBV7-6, the J call TRBJ2-2, with D possibly called TRBD1 or TRBD2 (5 bases each). Between the trimmed V and J ends, which lost 0 bases and 3 bases, there was a span of 14 bases. Germline lookup yields CDR1 SGHVS and CDR2 FNYEAQ. The CDR3 spans 17 residues. The CDR3 coding sequence is TGTGCCAGCAGCTTAGCGAGAGGGACGCATGACACCGGGGAGCTGTTTTTT. Its protein product is CASSLARGTHDTGELFF.

The chain carries TRBV27 and TRBJ2-5, with TRBD1 identical over 7 bases. The CDR3 has 14 amino acids. Germline V CDR1 and CDR2: MNHEY, SMNVEV (reference sequence). Trimming took 4 bases from V and 1 from J; bases not matched to a gene: 3. CDR3 DNA sequence: TGTGCCAGCAGTTCACAGGGGACCCAAGAGACCCAGTACTTC. This translates into CASSSQGTQETQYF.

The count of this clone is one. The chain combines TRBV10-3 with TRBJ2-7; unclear D gene. V was clipped by 3 bases and J by 9 bases, with 18 bases between them. This CDR3 is 14 amino acids long. Looked up from germline, CDR1 is ENHRY and CDR2 is SYGVKD. The CDR3 protein is CAISELGRLSAQYF. The CDR3 DNA is TGTGCCATCAGTGAATTAGGCCGCCTTAGTGCGCAGTACTTC.

The gene calls are TRBV27 and TRBJ2-2, with 7 bases lining up with TRBD1. CDR1 is MNHEY, CDR2 SMNVEV, per germline (reference sequence). The CDR3 sequence is 15 residues long. V gave up 6 bases and J gave up 6 bases; unmatched junction bases: 10. CDR3 loop: CASRLKPTGAGELFF. The CDR3 coding sequence is TGTGCCAGCAGGCTAAAGCCAACAGGGGCCGGGGAGCTGTTTTTT.

V gene TRBV10-3 combines with J gene TRBJ1-2; possible D gene TRBD1, 5 bases. Trimming stripped 11 bases from V and 3 bases from J, with 16 bases between. From germline, CDR1 is ENHRY and CDR2 SYGVKD. The length of the CDR3 is 13 residues. The CDR3 DNA reads TGTGCCTACACCGAGGGAGGGGACTATGGCTACACCTTC. This sequence encodes CAYTEGGDYGYTF.

The chain combines TRBV5-1 with TRBJ2-3, with D possibly matching TRBD1 (5 bases). The CDR3 is made up of 13 amino acids. Germline loops: CDR1 SGHRS, CDR2 YFSETQ. The germline V and J ends were trimmed by 4 bases and 2 bases, with 8 bases remaining between them. The CDR3 loop is CASSGATTDTQYF. The CDR3 DNA sequence: TGCGCCAGCAGCGGGGCCACCACAGATACGCAGTATTTT.

The chain recombines TRBV9 with TRBJ2-2, with D possibly being TRBD1 or TRBD2 (5 bases each). The CDR3 runs to 16 residues. Germline V gene sequence: CDR1 SGDLS, CDR2 YYNGEE. V gave up 0 bases and J gave up 4 bases, with 13 bases separating them. The CDR3 sequence is CASSVASRGVTGELFF. CDR3 DNA: TGTGCCAGCAGCGTAGCTAGCAGAGGGGTCACCGGGGAGCTGTTTTTT.

J is TRBJ1-5 and V is TRBV13, with a weak D call TRBD1 (5 bases). CDR3 size: 13 residues. Germline CDR1 and CDR2: PRHDT and FYEKMQ (reference sequence). Trimming left V 1 base short and J 5 bases short, with 6 bases between. As DNA, the CDR3 is TGTGCCAGCAGCTTAGCGGGGGATCAGCCCCAGCATTTT. This translates into CASSLAGDQPQHF.

This sequence joins TRBV5-6 and TRBJ2-2; 8 bases align to TRBD2. With V trimmed by 6 bases and J by 3 bases, 7 bases remained unmatched. This CDR3 spans 15 amino acids. Germline CDR1 and CDR2: SGHDT and YYEEEE. CDR3 region: CASNLGLEHTGELFF. The CDR3 DNA follows: TGTGCCAGCAACCTGGGACTAGAACACACCGGGGAGCTGTTTTTT. Filled out from reference TRBV5-6 and TRBJ2-2, the complete variable domain reads DAGVTQSPTHLIKTRGQQVTLRCSPKSGHDTVSWYQQALGQGPQFIFQYYEEEERQRGNFPDRFSGHQFPNYSSELNVNALLLGDSALYLCASNLGLEHTGELFFGEGSRLTVL.

This clone showed up just once. This sequence joins TRBV27 and TRBJ2-3; TRBD2 agrees at 7 bases. Trimming removed 6 bases from V and 0 bases from J; junction bases left unmatched: 9. The CDR3 is 16 residues long. Germline V gene sequence: CDR1 MNHEY, CDR2 SMNVEV (reference sequence). In nucleotides, the CDR3 is TGTGCCAGCAGGGGTTTTGAAGCGGGGAGCACAGATACGCAGTATTTT. Encoded protein: CASRGFEAGSTDTQYF.

This clone was seen once. The chain couples TRBV24-1 to TRBJ2-1, with 9 positions matching TRBD1. The germline V gene encodes CDR1 KGHDR and CDR2 SFDVKD. J lost 6 bases, V lost 5 bases, and 13 bases had no gene match. There are 17 residues in the CDR3. The CDR3 nucleotides read TGTGCCACCAGTGCCGCCCTCGGGACAGGGCTCCCCAATGAGCAGTTCTTC. Translating gives CATSAALGTGLPNEQFF.

The chain is built from TRBV3-1 (or the pseudogene TRBV3-2) and TRBJ2-6; D is perhaps TRBD1 (5 bases). CDR1 LGHDT and CDR2 YNNKEL come from the germline V gene (reference sequence). The CDR3 runs to 16 residues. The ends were cut back, 4 bases at V and 1 base at J, with 11 bases in the middle. The chain's CDR3 is CASSLRGGSGANVLTF. As DNA, the CDR3 is TGTGCCAGCAGCCTAAGGGGCGGTTCTGGGGCCAACGTCCTGACTTTC.

The chain recombines TRBV29-1 with TRBJ2-7; the D gene is possibly TRBD2 (5 bases). CDR1 and CDR2 from the germline V gene are SQVTM and ANQGSEA. With 0 bases removed from V and 0 bases from J, the gap between germline ends came to 9 bases. The CDR3 sequence is 14 residues long. This CDR3 is CSVEDRRSSYEQYF. As DNA, the CDR3 is TGCAGCGTTGAAGATAGGAGGAGCTCCTACGAGCAGTACTTC.

The chain joins TRBV24-1 to TRBJ1-2; TRBD1 aligns across 8 bases. The CDR3 loop spans 16 amino acids. Germline V gene sequence: CDR1 KGHDR, CDR2 SFDVKD. Germline trimming cut 4 bases from V and 4 bases from J; bases unmatched to any gene: 10. Written as DNA, the CDR3 is TGTGCCACCAGTGACCCTAGACAGGGGCAGGGCTATGGCTACACCTTC. Translated: CATSDPRQGQGYGYTF.

This clone was seen only a few times. The gene calls are TRBV5-1 and TRBJ2-1, with 7 bases identical to TRBD2. V was pared by 5 bases and J by 8 bases, with 10 bases of the junction left unmatched. This CDR3 contains 14 residues. CDR1 and CDR2 (germline): SGHRS, YFSETQ. The CDR3 DNA reads as TGCGCCAGCAGTCAACGGGGGGTTGGAGATGAGCAGTTCTTC. This encodes CASSQRGVGDEQFF.

The genes are TRBV9 and TRBJ1-4; D remains unclear. Trimming left V 4 bases short and J 4 bases short, with 14 bases between. The V gene's germline CDR1 is SGDLS and CDR2 YYNGEE. This CDR3 is 15 amino acids long. This CDR3 is CASSPSGSRNEKLFF. The CDR3 DNA sequence: TGTGCCAGCAGCCCGTCCGGGTCCCGTAATGAAAAACTGTTTTTT.

The V gene is TRBV24-1, the J gene TRBJ2-2; 11 bases agree with TRBD1. Germline V gene data show CDR1 as KGHDR and CDR2 as SFDVKD. Germline trimming cut 4 bases from V and 3 bases from J; bases unmatched to any gene: 3. The CDR3 has 16 amino acids. The CDR3 DNA reads as TGTGCCACCAGTGACCCGGGACAGGGGGACACCGGGGAGCTGTTTTTT. Protein product: CATSDPGQGDTGELFF.

V gene TRBV6-4 combines with J gene TRBJ1-3; 8 bases line up with TRBD1. The CDR3 has 17 residues. V lost 7 bases and J lost 4; bases outside the gene matches: 15. The V gene's germline CDR1 is MRHNA and CDR2 SNTAGT. CDR3 in DNA: TGTGCCAGCAACGCGTGCAACTCCAGGGGGCTAGGAAACACCATATATTTT. Its translation is CASNACNSRGLGNTIYF.